The source of this TCR beta chain is a study of blood T cell repertoires in COVID-19. The V and J ends lost 4 bases and 1 base, in that order; junction bases with no gene match: 6. The CDR3 loop spans 15 amino acids. Germline CDR1 is SGHRS and CDR2 is YFSETQ. In the original workflow: Counts of nucleated cells, estimated from reference gene primer amplification, were obtained. Repertoires were generated with immunoSEQ multiplex PCR, while TCRdb's copy carries only in-frame clones and drops some. V and J calls plus clone size are reproduced from that table; the DNA served to infer D and trimming. The table lists 90,000 to 120,000 clones, more than 70% of them singletons.

The chain is built from TRBV5-1 and TRBJ1-1, with 8 bases that match TRBD1. This clonotype was obtained from a man aged 45-65 years with active or convalescent COVID-19. The sequencing sample was made of peripheral blood. The chain's CDR3 is CASSRTGQGNTEAFF. CDR3 nucleotides: TGCGCCAGCAGCAGGACTGGACAGGGGAACACTGAAGCTTTCTTT. Full variable domain (missing parts from reference TRBV5-1 and TRBJ1-1): KAGVTQTPRYLIKTRGQQVTLSCSPISGHRSVSWYQQTPGQGLQFLFEYFSETQRNKGNFPGRFSGRQFSNSRSEMNVSTLELGDSALYLCASSRTGQGNTEAFFGQGTRLTVV.